This T cell receptor (beta chain) was profiled in a study of blood T cell repertoires in COVID-19 (dated by TCRdb to 2020 to 2022). Broadly, across the study: Samples from collaborators originated in the United States, Italy and Spain and spanned both the acute and convalescent phases of COVID-19. A de-identified subject ID, COVID-19 status, age in years and sex were almost always included in the sample metadata. The repertoires were made available in a free public database intended to serve as a resource for research on the immune response to SARS-CoV-2. The prospective study material was composed of cDNA or gDNA derived from T cells, B-cell-depleted T cells, or PBMCs. Subjects who had been exposed to COVID-19, were actively infected with it, or had recovered from it provided the deeply sampled blood TCRbeta repertoires that made up the dataset. The samples were drawn from the first 160 participants of the ongoing ImmuneRACE study and from 950 to 1,500 subjects provided by 6 global collaborators. HLA class I and class II types, where available, came from metadata supplied by the sample provider rather than from assay-based typing.

To note about this clone: Its cognate antigen has yet to be identified. No base quality values were provided; no much bigger clone lies one nucleotide off.

The germline V gene (reference sequence) specifies SGHNT as CDR1 and YYREEE as CDR2. From the cysteine through the phenylalanine, the CDR3 covers 15 amino acids. The sequence is cut down to CDR3 DNA, 45 bases in frame from base 1. V loses 7 bases at its end and J loses 5 bases; junction bases beyond the gene matches: 11. TCRbeta CDR3 regions were amplified from genomic DNA by means of the immunoSEQ Assay, a bias-controlled multiplex PCR. On the study's bioinformatics: The number of nucleated cells in each sample was estimated by amplification of reference gene primers within the assay. To quantify the absolute abundance of each unique TCRbeta CDR3 rearrangement, sequence reads were collapsed and filtered. For each sample, productive Simpson clonality was calculated by taking the square root of Simpson's diversity index across productive rearrangements. In TCRdb, the immuneACCESS table is reduced to in-frame sequences with V and J assigned. These tables do not hold every clone; where another copy was compared, an unresolved V gene accounts for under half, and the others remain unexplained. Clone size and V and J calls were adopted from that table, with D and trimming inferred from the DNA. Across this sample there are over 250,000 clones, with 88% seen only once. Roughly 4% of the sample goes to the ten largest clones.

Broader findings and caveats from the paper: The quantity of clinical and demographic metadata differed by source and by participant and was supplied without curation.

Samples from volunteer blood donors who had recovered from COVID-19 were contributed by a second Seattle source. Collaborating institutions collected whole blood in K2EDTA tubes following their own protocols. For TCRbeta analysis, collaborator samples were shipped as frozen whole blood, as isolated PBMCs, or as DNA extracted from either sample type. The sequence came from a man in his 60s who had recovered from COVID-19. Recombination connected TRBV5-4 to TRBJ2-2, with 7 bases aligning to TRBD2. Sequenced sample: peripheral blood. The CDR3 region: CASRPGLELTGELFF. In nucleotide form, the sequence is TGTGCCAGCCGGCCAGGACTAGAGCTGACCGGGGAGCTGTTTTTT.